Shown below are 24 T cell receptor beta chains from a single sample sequenced in a study of human T cells and chemical hapten exposure. The time point here: pre-sensitization, week 0. This sample's treatment: therapeutic diphenylcyclopropenone sensitization with weekly scalp DPC. TCRdb processed the RACE reads anew with MiXCR; each CDR3 protein has one entry. This repertoire shows tens of thousands of distinct CDR3 sequences, 10% to 13% found once; its top ten account for approximately 5.9%. The specimen comprised whole blood, sampled in connection with sensitization to the hapten diphenylcyclopropenone (DPC). These receptors all come from a man aged 30 to 45 with alopecia areata. Some clones in this sample may be carry-over from other donors' samples.

This clonotype has only a few counts. J is TRBJ2-5 and V is TRBV5-4; D could derive from TRBD1 or TRBD2 (5 bases each). Between the trimmed V and J ends, which lost 4 bases and 1 base, there was a span of 17 bases. Germline V CDR1 and CDR2: SGHNT, YYREEE (reference sequence). This CDR3 is 16 amino acids long. DNA of the CDR3: TGTGCCAGCAGCCACCACCCGGGACGGCTCCAAGAGACCCAGTACTTC. Translation gives CASSHHPGRLQETQYF.

In this sample, this clonotype turned up a few times. This chain connects TRBV7-8 to TRBJ2-2; 9 nucleotides align to TRBD1. Germline CDR1 and CDR2: SGHVS and FQNEAQ. The CDR3 runs to 15 residues. After removal of 5 bases from V and 6 bases from J, the junction contained 7 bases not matched to a gene. The DNA for the CDR3 is TGTGCCAGCAGCCGGGGACAGGGTTTGTCCGGGGAGCTGTTTTTT. Encoded protein: CASSRGQGLSGELFF.

This clonotype showed up many times. The CDR3 bases are TGTGCCAGCAGCTTAGGGGTCCTGGCGGGAGGACTCAATGAGCAGTTCTTC. It encodes CASSLGVLAGGLNEQFF. The chain carries TRBV7-2 and TRBJ2-1, with TRBD2 identical over 8 bases. Germline assignment: CDR1 SGHTA and CDR2 FQGNSA. After removal of 1 base from V and 6 bases from J, the junction contained 11 bases not matched to a gene. The CDR3 runs to 17 residues.

V gene TRBV20-1 combines with J gene TRBJ2-7; D call uncertain. The CDR3 is 13 amino acids. V dropped 6 bases and J dropped 1 base, with 13 bases sitting between them. Germline V gene sequence: CDR1 DFQATT, CDR2 SNEGSKA (reference sequence). The CDR3 DNA sequence: TGCAGTGCATCAAACCTCTTTTCCTACGAGCAGTACGTC. This encodes CSASNLFSYEQYV.

This clonotype was recorded at least ten times. This chain connects TRBV11-3 to TRBJ2-7, with 9 nucleotides matching TRBD2. The ends lost 4 bases at V and 0 bases at J; junction bases unmatched: 4. CDR3 length: 15 amino acids. From germline, CDR1 is SGHNT and CDR2 YENEEA. The DNA of the CDR3 is TGTGCCAGCAGCTGGAGAGCGGGAGGCTCCTACGAGCAGTACGTC. The encoded protein is CASSWRAGGSYEQYV.

This clonotype was observed a handful of times. The chain carries TRBV18 and TRBJ2-4, with TRBD1 identical over 7 bases. Trimming removed 6 bases from V and 3 bases from J; junction bases left unmatched: 8. The CDR3 is made up of 15 amino acids. CDR1 is KGHSH, CDR2 LQKENI, per germline. CDR3 nucleotide sequence: TGTGCCAGCTCCCCCCGACAGGGTGGCAAAAACATTCAGTACTTC. Protein product: CASSPRQGGKNIQYF.

This clonotype was observed a handful of times. This rearrangement joins TRBV7-6 to TRBJ2-2; D possibly corresponds to TRBD1 (6 bases). V was trimmed by 5 bases and J by 1 base, leaving 8 bases between them. The CDR3 length is 14 residues. Germline V lookup: CDR1 SGHVS, CDR2 FNYEAQ. As DNA, the CDR3 is TGTGCCAGCAGCCTGGACAGGAACACCGGGGAGCTGTTTTTT. Residues: CASSLDRNTGELFF.

This clonotype was recorded at least ten times. The V call is TRBV20-1, the J call TRBJ2-1; perhaps TRBD2 as D (6 bases). The CDR3 covers 13 residues. Trimming pared 3 bases from V and 9 bases from J, leaving 15 bases between. The V gene's germline CDR1 is DFQATT and CDR2 SNEGSKA (reference sequence). The CDR3 DNA reads as TGCAGTGCTAGGGGCATGAGGGAGGCTGAGCAGTTCTTC. It specifies CSARGMREAEQFF.

In this sample, this clonotype turned up a few times. This chain joins TRBV10-3 and TRBJ2-3, with D unresolved. The V and J ends lost 6 bases and 0 bases respectively, with 7 bases between them. Germline V gene sequence: CDR1 ENHRY, CDR2 SYGVKD. The CDR3 totals 13 residues. The CDR3 DNA follows: TGTGCCATCAGCGGACGGAGCACAGATACGCAGTATTTT. Protein sequence: CAISGRSTDTQYF.

The chain recombines TRBV3-1 with TRBJ1-5; 10 positions match TRBD1. CDR1 and CDR2 from the germline V gene are LGHDT and YNNKEL (reference sequence). V was clipped by 3 bases and J by 12 bases; unmatched bases: 2. This CDR3 region has 12 residues. The CDR3 nucleotides are TGTGCCAGCAGCCACGGACAGGGGGGCCAGCATTTT. It yields the protein CASSHGQGGQHF.

This clonotype appeared many times. The CDR3 DNA follows: TGTGCCAGCCTACGAATCGTTCGTGGACCCCTCCACTTT. It is translated as CASLRIVRGPLHF. V and J are TRBV25-1 and TRBJ1-6, with D hard to call. Germline-derived CDR1 and CDR2 are MGHDK and SYGVNS. This CDR3 is built from 13 residues. The V end lost 8 bases, the J end lost 12 bases, and 17 bases lay between the germline ends.

Many counts were recorded for this clonotype. The chain carries TRBV2 and TRBJ2-1; D is unresolved. Germline V gene sequence: CDR1 SNHLY, CDR2 FYNNEI. The CDR3 extends over 16 amino acids. Between the trimmed V and J ends, which lost 2 bases and 0 bases, there was a span of 11 bases. The chain's CDR3 is CASSEPTKSSYNEQFF. CDR3 coding DNA: TGTGCCAGCAGTGAACCCACGAAGAGCTCCTACAATGAGCAGTTCTTC.

This clonotype was seen repeatedly, ten times or more. The V gene is TRBV2, the J gene TRBJ2-5; 8 positions agree with TRBD1. J lost 2 bases, V lost 5 bases, and 4 bases had no gene match. The CDR3 runs to 14 residues. Germline V gene data show CDR1 as SNHLY and CDR2 as FYNNEI. In DNA, the CDR3 is TGTGCCAGCAGTTCCGACAGGGGTCAAGAGACCCAGTACTTC. Translating it yields CASSSDRGQETQYF.

The chain has TRBV10-3 and TRBJ2-7; no reliable D call. The V gene's germline CDR1 is ENHRY and CDR2 SYGVKD. Trimming took 1 base from V and 0 from J, leaving 13 bases between them. The CDR3 is 16 residues long. The CDR3 loop reads CAISEYSRTSSYEQYF. CDR3 coding DNA: TGTGCCATCAGTGAGTACTCGCGGACCAGCTCCTACGAGCAGTACTTC.

This rearrangement joins TRBV28 to TRBJ2-7; D ambiguous. V was cut by 2 bases and J by 4 bases, with 9 bases left in between. The CDR3 is 13 amino acids. Germline V CDR1 and CDR2: MDHEN, SYDVKM. The CDR3 region is CASSLAFKYEQYV. DNA for the CDR3: TGTGCCAGCAGTTTAGCCTTCAAATACGAGCAGTACGTC.

In DNA form, the CDR3 reads TGTGCCACCCGGGACAGGGGGCATGGTGGCTACACCTTC. Translation gives CATRDRGHGGYTF. V usage is TRBV10-3 and J usage is TRBJ1-2, with TRBD1 identical over 12 bases. J gave up 7 bases and V 10 bases, and 7 bases lay outside the gene matches. The CDR3 contains 13 residues. CDR1 is ENHRY, CDR2 SYGVKD, per germline.

The chain is built from TRBV29-1 and TRBJ2-7, with D perhaps matching TRBD1 (6 bases). Germline loops: CDR1 SQVTM, CDR2 ANQGSEA. V dropped 3 bases and J dropped 9 bases, with 12 bases sitting between them. This CDR3 has 11 residues. CDR3: CSVEIGRGQYV. The DNA of the CDR3 is TGCAGCGTTGAGATTGGCAGGGGGCAGTACGTC.

This clonotype has a handful of counts. This chain links TRBV6-2 or TRBV6-3 with TRBJ2-5; TRBD1 is a possible D gene (5 bases). With 6 bases removed from V and 7 bases from J, the gap between germline ends came to 12 bases. The CDR3 contains 12 residues. Looked up from germline, CDR1 is MNHEY and CDR2 is SVGEGT. The chain's CDR3 is CASRYQGVTQYF. The CDR3 DNA sequence: TGTGCCAGCAGGTACCAAGGGGTGACCCAGTACTTC.

The sample holds a few counts of this clonotype. The chain joins TRBV5-1 to TRBJ2-7; 9 bases agree with TRBD1. The germline V gene encodes CDR1 SGHRS and CDR2 YFSETQ. The CDR3 covers 15 residues. The trim removed 3 bases at V and 2 bases at J, leaving 6 bases unmatched. Here the CDR3 reads CASSSGQGLTYEQYF. CDR3 DNA: TGCGCCAGCAGCTCCGGACAGGGGCTCACCTACGAGCAGTACTTC.

This clonotype was observed at least ten times. The chain has TRBV20-1 and TRBJ2-1; 9 positions agree with TRBD1. This CDR3 is 15 amino acids long. V shed 5 bases and J 7 bases; nucleotides not matched to a gene: 12. CDR1 and CDR2 (germline): DFQATT, SNEGSKA (reference sequence). The CDR3 reads CSAGKPGQGGNEQFF. For the CDR3, the DNA is TGCAGTGCTGGCAAACCGGGACAGGGCGGTAATGAGCAGTTCTTC.

The chain has TRBV5-1 and TRBJ2-5; tentatively, D is TRBD2 (7 bases). This CDR3 region has 14 residues. Germline V gives CDR1 SGHRS, CDR2 YFSETQ. The V end lost 0 bases, the J end lost 4 bases, and 10 bases lay between the germline ends. The CDR3 sequence: CASSLAGGPETQYF. The CDR3 DNA is TGCGCCAGCAGCTTGGCGGGGGGCCCAGAGACCCAGTACTTC.

A few counts support this clonotype. The V gene is TRBV6-6, the J gene TRBJ1-4; 9 bases are shared with TRBD1. V lost 6 bases and J lost 8; bases outside the gene matches: 10. The length of the CDR3 is 15 residues. Germline assignment: CDR1 MNHNY and CDR2 SVGAGI (reference sequence). The CDR3 loop reads CASRTGTGRYEKLFF. Written as DNA, the CDR3 is TGTGCCAGCAGAACCGGGACAGGGAGGTACGAAAAACTGTTTTTT.

Remarks on this clonotype: It may be a read error: a sequence one base away is much more abundant. The chain has TRBV7-2 and TRBJ2-6; 8 nucleotides agree with TRBD1. Germline V lookup: CDR1 SGHTA, CDR2 FQGNSA. There are 15 residues in the CDR3. DNA of the CDR3: TGTGCCAGCAGCTCAGGGGGCTCTGGGGCCAACGGCCTGACTTTC. This codes for CASSSGGSGANGLTF.

Only a few counts were recorded for this clonotype. The chain is built from TRBV23-1 and TRBJ2-7; no reliable D call. TRBV23-1 falls under the ORF class, with uncertain function. Trimming pared 3 bases from V and 4 bases from J, leaving 16 bases between. This CDR3 is 15 amino acids long. In DNA form, the CDR3 reads TGCGCCAGCAGTCAGGGTCGCTGTTTACCTTACGAGCAGTACGTC. Amino acid sequence: CASSQGRCLPYEQYV.